These 5 T cell receptor beta chains were all obtained from the same sample, sequenced in a study of beta chain features in type 1 diabetes. These TCRs' antigens remain unknown. Expressed TCRB transcripts were sequenced after all isolated RNA was converted to cDNA. The data were produced by immunoSEQ multiplex PCR, yet TCRdb's version contains in-frame clones alone and is incomplete. The sample shows about 340,000 clones, 13% of them seen only once. Study-wide points: In every one of the four CD4+ subsets, TCRB CDR3s were moderately but significantly shorter in Type 1 diabetes patients.

Sequences were obtained from naive CD4+ T cells from blood. These receptors were taken from a woman aged 18-29 years with type 1 diabetes.

This clone has a handful of counts. The J gene is TRBJ2-7, the V gene TRBV7-2; D is undetermined. Germline-derived CDR1 and CDR2 are SGHTA and FQGNSA. V was clipped by 5 bases and J by 3 bases, with 11 bases between them. This CDR3 spans 13 amino acids. CDR3 DNA sequence: TGTGCCAGCAGCCCCCCGACGGGCTACGAGCAGTACTTC. It is translated as CASSPPTGYEQYF.

This clone occurred a few times. V usage is TRBV6-6 and J usage is TRBJ2-7, with 8 positions matching TRBD2. V lost 6 bases to trimming and J lost 3 bases; unmatched junction nucleotides: 10. The V gene's germline CDR1 is MNHNY and CDR2 SVGAGI (reference sequence). The CDR3 has 15 residues. The CDR3 region has the DNA TGTGCCAGCAGCGGGGGGGGAGGCCCAAACTACGAGCAGTACGTC. Its protein product is CASSGGGGPNYEQYV.

CDR3 in DNA: TGTGCCAGCAGTTTATTTAGCCCGCCTGAAGCTTTCTTT. The encoded protein is CASSLFSPPEAFF. The chain couples TRBV27 to TRBJ1-1; no clear D. The CDR3 spans 13 residues. The V and J ends lost 1 base and 6 bases respectively, with 9 bases between them. Germline V lookup: CDR1 MNHEY, CDR2 SMNVEV (reference sequence).

The chain is built from TRBV30 and TRBJ2-3; 8 bases map to TRBD1. CDR3 length: 14 residues. The germline V gene encodes CDR1 GTSNPN and CDR2 SVGIG (reference sequence). The junction had 14 bases not matched to a gene; V was cut back by 8 bases and J by 7 bases. The CDR3, as DNA: TGTGCCGTGGAAAGCGGCACAGGGGGGTATACGCAGTATTTT. Translating it yields CAVESGTGGYTQYF. Drawing the rest from reference TRBV30 and TRBJ2-3, the complete variable domain is SQTIHQWPATLVQPVGSPLSLECTVEGTSNPNLYWYRQAAGRGLQLLFYSVGIGQISSEVPQNLSASRPQDRQFILSSKKLLLSDSGFYLCAVESGTGGYTQYFGPGTRLTVL.

A few counts support this clone. The CDR3 is CASSLNGLAANYNEQFF. The CDR3 DNA reads TGTGCCAGCAGCTTAAACGGACTAGCGGCCAACTACAATGAGCAGTTCTTC. V is TRBV5-4 and J is TRBJ2-1, with 10 bases fitting TRBD2. V lost 2 bases and J lost 3; bases outside the gene matches: 8. The CDR3 covers 17 residues. Germline V gene sequence: CDR1 SGHNT, CDR2 YYREEE (reference sequence).